This TCR beta chain comes out of a study of cytomegalovirus exposure and HLA in healthy donors. Study-level information: The 100 to 150 validation repertoires and the 650 to 850 first-cohort repertoires shared a platform, a later analysis reported. Study results and caveats: The listing of about 150 TCR beta chains classed them as cytomegalovirus-associated.

Using immunoSEQ multiplex PCR, the repertoire was profiled, and TCRdb retains in-frame clones only, with some absent. The sample shows tens of thousands of clones, more than 85% of them seen only once. Worth noting for this clone: Its antigen is not known.

Trimming left V 4 bases short and J 0 bases short, with 12 bases between. The V gene's germline CDR1 is MNHNS and CDR2 SASEGT. This CDR3 is built from 15 residues. The specimen was PBMCs. This clonotype was obtained from a woman aged 25 to 39 in good health and CMV-seronegative. The chain is built from TRBV6-1 and TRBJ1-1, with D possibly matching TRBD1 (5 bases). The CDR3: CASSGLSRVNTEAFF. The CDR3 coding sequence is TGTGCCAGCAGTGGCCTCAGCAGGGTGAACACTGAAGCTTTCTTT.